The present T cell receptor beta chain was sequenced within a study of control samples from healthy donors and cancer patients. Sequencing was performed with immunoSEQ multiplex PCR; in TCRdb, only in-frame clones are kept and a portion is missing. This table holds around 180,000 clones, around 88% found once. The sequence was obtained from a woman in her 30s in good health. The sequenced sample consisted of blood.

CDR3 protein: CASSAGGRVDNEQFF. The CDR3 bases are TGTGCCAGCAGCGCGGGGGGCAGGGTGGACAATGAGCAGTTCTTC. The V call is TRBV9, the J call TRBJ2-1, with D perhaps TRBD2 (7 bases). The CDR3 consists of 15 residues. Germline assignment: CDR1 SGDLS and CDR2 YYNGEE. Trimming removed 3 bases at V and 5 bases at J, with 15 bases between.